Each of the 12 T cell receptor beta chains below was sequenced from the same sample in a study of cytomegalovirus exposure and HLA in healthy donors. This PCR relied on a set of 60 Vbeta primers and 13 Jbeta primers. Assay: immunoSEQ multiplex PCR; the TCRdb copy retains only in-frame clones and omits some. The table lists around 100,000 clones. What was sequenced was PBMCs. These receptors came from a man younger than 45 in good health and CMV-seronegative.

V is TRBV5-1 and J is TRBJ2-1; 7 bases map to TRBD1. V lost 4 bases and J lost 1; bases outside the gene matches: 5. The CDR3 loop spans 15 amino acids. CDR1 SGHRS and CDR2 YFSETQ come from the germline V gene. The DNA for the CDR3 is TGCGCCAGCAGCCCGGGACAGATGTCCTACAATGAGCAGTTCTTC. It specifies CASSPGQMSYNEQFF.

The CDR3 DNA is TGCGCCAGCAGCCAAGAAAGAGCAGGGGATACCTACGAGCAGTACTTC. Encoded protein: CASSQERAGDTYEQYF. J is TRBJ2-7 and V is TRBV4-1, with D possibly matching TRBD1 (6 bases). V was trimmed by 0 bases and J by 2 bases, leaving 14 bases between them. Germline V gene sequence: CDR1 MGHRA, CDR2 YSYEKL. The CDR3 extends over 16 amino acids.

The genes are TRBV5-1 and TRBJ2-3; 9 positions match TRBD1. Germline trimming cut 3 bases from V and 4 bases from J; bases unmatched to any gene: 3. Germline V gene sequence: CDR1 SGHRS, CDR2 YFSETQ. The CDR3 has 14 amino acids. The CDR3 coding sequence is TGCGCCAGCAGCTCTACAGGGGGCGCAGATACGCAGTATTTT. It is translated as CASSSTGGADTQYF.

Comment on this clone: An end of the junction differs from the germline gene, which may be a read error. The V and J genes are TRBV6-6 and TRBJ2-7; the D gene is possibly TRBD2 (5 bases). In germline, CDR1 is MNHNY, CDR2 SVGAGI (reference sequence). The CDR3 covers 13 residues. The CDR3 is CTSSYGTGYEQYF. The CDR3 DNA reads as TGTACCAGCAGTTACGGTACGGGGTACGAGCAGTACTTC.

The gene calls are TRBV9 and TRBJ1-1; D is possibly TRBD1 (6 bases). With 0 bases removed from V and 5 bases from J, the gap between germline ends came to 11 bases. Germline V CDR1 and CDR2: SGDLS, YYNGEE. The length of the CDR3 is 14 residues. The CDR3 region has the DNA TGTGCCAGCAGCGTAGAGGGGGAAGAGACTGAAGCTTTCTTT. This translates into CASSVEGEETEAFF.

The chain uses TRBV2 and TRBJ1-5; 8 positions agree with TRBD1. After removal of 2 bases from V and 7 bases from J, the junction contained 7 bases not matched to a gene. Germline CDR1 reads SNHLY; CDR2 reads FYNNEI. The CDR3 extends over 15 amino acids. This CDR3 is CASSERGTGGQPQHF. The CDR3 DNA reads as TGTGCCAGCAGTGAAAGGGGGACAGGCGGCCAGCCCCAGCATTTT.

The J gene is TRBJ2-5, the V gene TRBV6-5; 7 bases fit TRBD1. Germline CDR1 MNHEY, CDR2 SVGAGI. V shed 2 bases and J 5 bases; nucleotides not matched to a gene: 11. This CDR3 comprises 16 residues. As DNA, the CDR3 is TGTGCCAGCAGTTACGCACAGGGGTCGCTAGGGGAGACCCAGTACTTC. The encoded protein is CASSYAQGSLGETQYF.

The rearrangement uses TRBV7-8 and TRBJ1-5; D is ambiguous. V lost 1 base and J lost 5, with 12 bases in between. This CDR3 is 15 amino acids long. Germline V lookup: CDR1 SGHVS, CDR2 FQNEAQ. This CDR3 reads CASSLEWAGYQPQHF. The DNA of the CDR3 is TGTGCCAGCAGCTTAGAGTGGGCAGGCTATCAGCCCCAGCATTTT.

Of note for this clone: One junction end does not reproduce the germline sequence, and a read error may be involved. This chain links TRBV7-8 with TRBJ2-6; D ambiguous. Germline V gene data show CDR1 as SGHVS and CDR2 as FQNEAQ. This CDR3 contains 16 residues. The CDR3 sequence is CASSLVPGSGANVLTF. CDR3 sequence (DNA): TGTGCTAGCAGCTTAGTCCCGGGCTCTGGGGCCAACGTCCTGACTTTC.

This chain connects TRBV4-2 to TRBJ2-5; D possibly corresponds to TRBD2 (6 bases). The length of the CDR3 is 14 residues. Trimming left V 1 base short and J 4 bases short, with 10 bases between. CDR1 and CDR2 from the germline V gene are LGHNA and YNFKEQ. DNA for the CDR3: TGTGCCAGCAGCCAAGTGAACGGGGGAGAGACCCAGTACTTC. Its translation: CASSQVNGGETQYF.

The rearrangement joins TRBV7-6 to TRBJ2-7, with D tentatively TRBD2 (5 bases). Trimming removed 2 bases from V and 1 base from J, with 18 bases in between. The CDR3 spans 17 residues. Germline V gene lookup returns CDR1 SGHVS and CDR2 FNYEAQ. Here the CDR3 reads CASSLSRAGDLSYEQYF. The DNA of the CDR3 is TGTGCCAGCAGCTTATCCCGGGCGGGTGATCTTTCCTACGAGCAGTACTTC.

The DNA for the CDR3 is TGTGCCAGCAGCTTCAGGACAGGGGGAGCTTTCTTT. This codes for CASSFRTGGAFF. The V and J genes are TRBV7-8 and TRBJ1-1; 10 bases are shared with TRBD1. V dropped 3 bases and J dropped 10; count of bases not matched to a gene: 2. There are 12 residues in the CDR3. CDR1 is SGHVS, CDR2 FQNEAQ, per germline.